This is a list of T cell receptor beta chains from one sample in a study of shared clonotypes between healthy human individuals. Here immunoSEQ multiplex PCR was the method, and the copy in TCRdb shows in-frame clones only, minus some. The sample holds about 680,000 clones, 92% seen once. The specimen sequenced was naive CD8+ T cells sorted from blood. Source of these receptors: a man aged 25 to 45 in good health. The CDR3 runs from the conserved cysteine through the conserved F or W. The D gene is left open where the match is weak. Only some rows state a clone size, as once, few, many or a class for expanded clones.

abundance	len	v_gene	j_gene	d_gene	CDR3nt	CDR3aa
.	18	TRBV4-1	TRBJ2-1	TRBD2	TGCGCCAGCAGCCAAGATCTCCGGCTAGCGGGACCGTGGAATGAGCAGTTCTTC	CASSQDLRLAGPWNEQFF
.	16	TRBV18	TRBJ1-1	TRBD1	TGTGCCAGCTCACCGTTTCCGGGACAGGAGACCGCTGAAGCTTTCTTT	CASSPFPGQETAEAFF
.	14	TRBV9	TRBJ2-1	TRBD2	TGTGCCAGCAGCGTAGGGTCGGGAGGGGGAGAGCAGTTCTTC	CASSVGSGGGEQFF
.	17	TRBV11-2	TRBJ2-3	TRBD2	TGTGCCAGCAGCTTAGGCTCAACGGGAGGAAACGCAGATACGCAGTATTTT	CASSLGSTGGNADTQYF
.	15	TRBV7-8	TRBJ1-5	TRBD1	TGTGCCAGCAGCGCCGGGACAGGCGCAAATCAGCCCCAGCATTTT	CASSAGTGANQPQHF
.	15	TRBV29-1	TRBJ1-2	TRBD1	TGCAGCGTTGAAGAGGGGACAGGGTGGGTTGATGGCTACACCTTC	CSVEEGTGWVDGYTF
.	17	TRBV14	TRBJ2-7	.	TGTGCCAGCAGCCCTACGTGGGGGACCGACGCCCCCTGGGAGCAGTACTTC	CASSPTWGTDAPWEQYF
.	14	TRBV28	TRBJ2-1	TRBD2	TGTGCCAGCAGACGACTAGCGGTGTACAATGAGCAGTTCTTC	CASRRLAVYNEQFF
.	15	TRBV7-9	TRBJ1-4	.	TGTGCCAGCAGCCCCCGGTTCGGGACTGGAGAAAAACTGTTTTTT	CASSPRFGTGEKLFF
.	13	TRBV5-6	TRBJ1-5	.	TGTGCCAGCAGCTTGACAGCCAATCAGCCCCAGCATTTT	CASSLTANQPQHF
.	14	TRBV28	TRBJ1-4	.	TGTGCCAGCAGTTTTTATGCAACTAATGAAAAACTGTTTTTT	CASSFYATNEKLFF
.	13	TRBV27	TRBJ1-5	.	TGTGCCAGCAGGAAATATAGCAATCAGCCCCAGCATTTT	CASRKYSNQPQHF
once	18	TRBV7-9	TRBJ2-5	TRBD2	TGTGCCAGCAGCTTACCGCTAGCGGGAGGGCCAAATCAAGAGACCCAGTACTTC	CASSLPLAGGPNQETQYF
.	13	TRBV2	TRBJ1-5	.	TGTGCCGGAACTGGGGGCGGAAATCAGCCCCAGCATTTT	CAGTGGGNQPQHF